This T cell receptor (beta chain) was sequenced for a study of CD8 T cells in Susac syndrome. CDR3 length equals 11 residues. Germline lookup yields CDR1 SGDLS and CDR2 YYNGEE. V lost 5 bases and J 6 bases, leaving 8 bases between the germline ends. RNA was extracted with the RNeasy kit, and a quantity of 0.5 to 1 ug was reverse transcribed using random hexamers. The authors amplified TCR beta CDR3 across 54 Vbeta and 13 Jbeta using immunoSEQ multiplex PCR. TCRdb independently ran MiXCR on the immunoSEQ multiplex PCR reads; one entry per CDR3 protein. The sample records more than 75,000 distinct CDR3 sequences, just under 95% being singletons. TCR beta sequencing was performed on blood CD8+ and CD4+ T cells. Controls were healthy donors (matched for age and sex). Negative isolation yielded CD4+ and CD8+ T cells, and FACS enriched TEMRA cells.

This TCR came from a human donor in good health. Sequenced input: CD8+ T cells from PBMCs. This chain joins TRBV9 and TRBJ1-2; D gene uncertain. CDR3 in DNA: TGTGCCAGCAGTGGCAGAGATGGCTACACCTTC. Its protein product is CASSGRDGYTF.